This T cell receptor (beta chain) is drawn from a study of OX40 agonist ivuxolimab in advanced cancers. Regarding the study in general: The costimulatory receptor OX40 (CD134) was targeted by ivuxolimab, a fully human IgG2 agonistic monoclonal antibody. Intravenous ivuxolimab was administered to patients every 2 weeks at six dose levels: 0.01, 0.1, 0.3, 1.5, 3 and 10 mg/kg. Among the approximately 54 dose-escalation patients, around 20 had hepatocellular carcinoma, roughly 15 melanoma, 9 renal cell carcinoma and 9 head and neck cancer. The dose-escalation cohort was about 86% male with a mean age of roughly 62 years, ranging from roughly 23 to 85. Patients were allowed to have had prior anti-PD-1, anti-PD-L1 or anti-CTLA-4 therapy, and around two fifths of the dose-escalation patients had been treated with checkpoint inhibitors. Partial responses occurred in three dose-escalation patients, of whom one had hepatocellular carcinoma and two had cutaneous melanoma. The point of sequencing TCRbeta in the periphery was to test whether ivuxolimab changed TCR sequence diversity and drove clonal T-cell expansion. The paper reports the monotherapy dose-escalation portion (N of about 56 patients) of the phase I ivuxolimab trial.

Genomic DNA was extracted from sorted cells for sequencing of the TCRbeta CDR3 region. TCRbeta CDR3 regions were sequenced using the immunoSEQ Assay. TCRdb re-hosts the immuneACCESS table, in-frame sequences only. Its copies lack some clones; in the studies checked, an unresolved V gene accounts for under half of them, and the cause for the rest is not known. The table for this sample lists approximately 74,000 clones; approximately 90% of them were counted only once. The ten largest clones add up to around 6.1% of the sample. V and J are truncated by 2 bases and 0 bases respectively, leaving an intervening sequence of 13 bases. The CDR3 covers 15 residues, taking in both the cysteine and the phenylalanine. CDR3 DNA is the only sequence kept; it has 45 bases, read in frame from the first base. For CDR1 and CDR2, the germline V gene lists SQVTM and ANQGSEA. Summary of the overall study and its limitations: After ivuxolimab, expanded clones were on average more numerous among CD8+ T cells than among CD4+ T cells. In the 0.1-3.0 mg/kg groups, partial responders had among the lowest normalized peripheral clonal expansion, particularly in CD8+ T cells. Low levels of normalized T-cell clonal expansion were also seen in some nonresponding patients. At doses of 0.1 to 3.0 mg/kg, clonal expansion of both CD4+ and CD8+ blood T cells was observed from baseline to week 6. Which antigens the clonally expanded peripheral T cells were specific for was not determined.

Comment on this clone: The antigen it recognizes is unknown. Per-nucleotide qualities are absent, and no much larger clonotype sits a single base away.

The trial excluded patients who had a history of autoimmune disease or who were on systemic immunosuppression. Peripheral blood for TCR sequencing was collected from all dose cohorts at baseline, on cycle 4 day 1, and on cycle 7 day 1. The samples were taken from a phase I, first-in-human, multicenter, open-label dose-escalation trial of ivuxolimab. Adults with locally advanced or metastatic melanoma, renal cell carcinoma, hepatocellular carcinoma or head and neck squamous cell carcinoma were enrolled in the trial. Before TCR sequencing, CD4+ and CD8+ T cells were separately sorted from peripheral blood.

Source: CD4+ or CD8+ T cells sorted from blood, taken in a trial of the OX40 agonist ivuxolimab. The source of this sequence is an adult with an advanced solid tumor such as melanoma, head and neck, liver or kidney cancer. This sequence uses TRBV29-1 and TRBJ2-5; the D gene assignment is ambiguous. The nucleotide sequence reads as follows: TGCAGCGTTGAAATCCAGGTCGAAGACCAAGAGACCCAGTACTTC. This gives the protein CSVEIQVEDQETQYF.